The following is a T cell receptor beta chain sequence with its context. Repertoires were generated with immunoSEQ multiplex PCR, while TCRdb's copy carries only in-frame clones and drops some. The repertoire holds 330,000 or so clones, about 92% seen once, with roughly 20% in the top ten. The record originates from a study of blood T cell repertoires in COVID-19. The wider study: COVID-19 samples from acute and convalescent phases originated in the United States, Italy and Spain. Nucleic acid was either cDNA or gDNA, and it came from T cells, B-cell-depleted T cells, or PBMCs.

Germline CDR1 MDHEN, CDR2 SYDVKM. V lost 2 bases, J lost 4 bases, and 14 bases lay in between. The CDR3 extends over 16 amino acids. Those enrolled, adults aged roughly 18 to 100 years, came from about two dozen US areas. All recovered Cohort 3 donors got two negative PCRs, got clearance, or saw symptom resolution. The TCR was taken from a woman in her 30s who had recovered from COVID-19. The genes are TRBV28 and TRBJ2-2; no firm D call. Material for sequencing was PBMCs or T cells enriched from blood (not recorded which). The CDR3 protein is CASSLANRVGTGELFF. DNA of the CDR3: TGTGCCAGCAGTTTAGCCAACCGGGTGGGCACCGGGGAGCTGTTTTTT.